The 11 T cell receptor beta chains given below trace back to one sample, sequenced in a study of blood T cells in healthy people across ages. Through a sample-barcoded 5' primer and a J-beta primer mix, a second PCR was run for roughly 6 to 12 cycles. MiXCR was run by TCRdb on the 5' RACE reads, yielding one entry per CDR3 protein. The sample yields 790,000 or so distinct CDR3 sequences, around 45% seen once. Sequenced sample: blood. These receptors came from a man aged 80 or over in good health.

A single count supports this clonotype. The CDR3 nucleotides are TGCAGTGCTAGAGATCCGGCGGGAGGAGGGTGCGAGCAGTACTTC. This translates into CSARDPAGGGCEQYF. The J gene is TRBJ2-5, the V gene TRBV20-1, with 8 bases matching TRBD2. TRBJ2-7 matches the DNA end more closely, so the J call is doubtful. This CDR3 region has 15 residues. Germline values: CDR1 DFQATT, CDR2 SNEGSKA (reference sequence).

In its sample, this clonotype was seen many times. The J gene is TRBJ2-3, the V gene TRBV7-2, with TRBD2 as a possible D gene (6 bases). The CDR3 contains 14 residues. Per the germline V gene, CDR1 is SGHTA and CDR2 is FQGNSA. Deletions cut 5 bases from V and 2 bases from J, with 11 bases between. The CDR3 DNA is TGTGCCAGCAGCCTAAGCGGGCCCACAGATACGCAGTATTTT. Amino acid sequence: CASSLSGPTDTQYF.

This clonotype has a single count. The chain joins TRBV29-1 to TRBJ1-2; D is unclear. V lost 8 bases and J 0 bases, leaving 16 bases between the germline ends. The CDR3 runs 14 residues. Germline CDR1 reads SQVTM; CDR2 reads ANQGSEA. CDR3: CSPPPAPTNYGYTF. DNA for the CDR3: TGCAGCCCTCCCCCCGCGCCCACTAACTATGGCTACACCTTC.

The CDR3 protein is CASRPRDSVRDEQFF. The DNA for the CDR3 is TGTGCCAGCAGACCAAGGGACTCCGTTCGGGATGAGCAGTTCTTC. This chain uses TRBV12-3 or TRBV12-4 with TRBJ2-1; TRBD2 might be the D (6 bases). The CDR3 sequence is 15 residues long. Between the trimmed V and J ends, which lost 6 bases and 8 bases, there was a span of 20 bases.

The rearrangement joins TRBV2 to TRBJ2-4; no reliable D call. The DNA end is a closer match to TRBJ2-7, so the J assignment may be wrong. The CDR3 loop spans 13 amino acids. The germline V gene encodes CDR1 SNHLY and CDR2 FYNNEI. In DNA, the CDR3 is TGTGCCAGCAGTGTTTTGCAGGTATACGAGCAGTACTTC. Its protein is CASSVLQVYEQYF.

This chain uses TRBV5-1 with TRBJ2-3, with 14 bases aligning to TRBD2. This CDR3 region has 16 residues. CDR1 and CDR2 (germline): SGHRS, YFSETQ. Unmatched junction bases numbered 5, after V lost 3 bases and J lost 5 bases. This CDR3 reads CASSSTSGRAIDTQYF. The CDR3 DNA sequence: TGCGCCAGCAGCTCGACTAGCGGGAGGGCCATAGATACGCAGTATTTT.

A remark on this clonotype: A clone one base away is much larger, so this may be a read error. The chain combines TRBV12-3 or TRBV12-4 with TRBJ2-1, with TRBD1 as a possible D gene (6 bases). Trimming stripped 6 bases from V and 5 bases from J, with 14 bases between. CDR3 length: 14 amino acids. The CDR3 nucleotides read TGTGCCAGCAGGGATACAGGGTTCCACAATGAGCAGTTCTTC. It encodes CASRDTGFHNEQFF.

The V call is TRBV12-3 or TRBV12-4, the J call TRBJ2-1; D is uncertain. The CDR3 covers 12 residues. V lost 1 base and J lost 10, with 8 bases in between. The CDR3 loop reads CASSLVIGEQFF. The DNA of the CDR3 is TGTGCCAGCAGTTTAGTCATAGGGGAGCAGTTCTTC.

V is TRBV5-1 and J is TRBJ2-1, with a possible D match to TRBD2 (5 bases). V was shortened by 0 bases and J by 0 bases, with 10 bases between the two germline ends. The CDR3 contains 16 residues. Germline V lookup: CDR1 SGHRS, CDR2 YFSETQ. The CDR3 is CASSLDSGVSYNEQFF. The DNA of the CDR3 is TGCGCCAGCAGCTTGGATTCCGGGGTCTCCTACAATGAGCAGTTCTTC. The full variable domain, rest sourced from reference TRBV5-1 and TRBJ2-1, is KAGVTQTPRYLIKTRGQQVTLSCSPISGHRSVSWYQQTPGQGLQFLFEYFSETQRNKGNFPGRFSGRQFSNSRSEMNVSTLELGDSALYLCASSLDSGVSYNEQFFGPGTRLTVL.

The chain combines TRBV7-9 with TRBJ2-5, with D possibly TRBD1 on 6 matching bases. This CDR3 has 19 residues. V lost 3 bases and J 1 base, leaving 24 bases between the germline ends. Germline CDR1 is SEHNR and CDR2 is FQNEAQ (reference sequence). The DNA of the CDR3 is TGTGCCAGCAGCTTGGTACAGGGCCTATCCCCCGACCGCCAAGAGACCCAGTACTTC. It yields the protein CASSLVQGLSPDRQETQYF.

J is TRBJ1-2 and V is TRBV28; no reliable D call. Germline CDR1 MDHEN, CDR2 SYDVKM. V lost 4 bases and J 3 bases, leaving 15 bases between the germline ends. CDR3 length: 15 residues. CDR3 in DNA: TGTGCCAGCAGTTCGACCAACGGGCCCCACTATGGCTACACCTTC. Translating it yields CASSSTNGPHYGYTF.